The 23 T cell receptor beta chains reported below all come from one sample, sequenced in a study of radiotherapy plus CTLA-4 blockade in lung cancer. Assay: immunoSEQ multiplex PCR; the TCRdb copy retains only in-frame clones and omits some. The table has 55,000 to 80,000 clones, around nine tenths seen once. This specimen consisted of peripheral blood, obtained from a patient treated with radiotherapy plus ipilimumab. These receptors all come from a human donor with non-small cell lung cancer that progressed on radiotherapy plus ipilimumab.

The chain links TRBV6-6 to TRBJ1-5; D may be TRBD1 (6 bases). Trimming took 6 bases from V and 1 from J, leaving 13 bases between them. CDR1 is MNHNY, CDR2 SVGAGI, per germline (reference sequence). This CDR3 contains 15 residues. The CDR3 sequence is CASRGEQGSNQPQHF. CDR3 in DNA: TGTGCCAGCAGGGGGGAACAGGGAAGCAATCAGCCCCAGCATTTT.

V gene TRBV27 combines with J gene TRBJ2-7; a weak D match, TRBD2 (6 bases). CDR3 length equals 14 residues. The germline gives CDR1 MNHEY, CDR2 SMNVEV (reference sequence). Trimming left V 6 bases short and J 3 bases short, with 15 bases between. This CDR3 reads CASRGTPEVYEQYF. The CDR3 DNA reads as TGTGCCAGCAGGGGGACTCCCGAGGTCTACGAGCAGTACTTC.

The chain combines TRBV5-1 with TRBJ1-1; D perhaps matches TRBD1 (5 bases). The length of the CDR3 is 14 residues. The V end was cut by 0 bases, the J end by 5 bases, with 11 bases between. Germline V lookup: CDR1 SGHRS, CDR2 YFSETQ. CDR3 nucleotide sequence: TGCGCCAGCAGCTTGGGAACGGGGCCGACTGAAGCTTTCTTT. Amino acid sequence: CASSLGTGPTEAFF.

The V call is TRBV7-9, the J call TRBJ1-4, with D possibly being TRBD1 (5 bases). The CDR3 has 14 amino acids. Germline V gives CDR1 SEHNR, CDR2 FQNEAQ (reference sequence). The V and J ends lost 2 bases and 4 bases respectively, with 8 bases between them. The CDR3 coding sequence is TGTGCCAGCAGCTTAATTGGGGGTAATGAAAAACTGTTTTTT. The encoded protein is CASSLIGGNEKLFF.

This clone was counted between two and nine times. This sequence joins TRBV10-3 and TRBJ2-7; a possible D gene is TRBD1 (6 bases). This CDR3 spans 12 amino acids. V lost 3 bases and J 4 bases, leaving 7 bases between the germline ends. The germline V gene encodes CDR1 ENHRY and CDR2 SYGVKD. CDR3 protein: CAISEGQYEQYF. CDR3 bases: TGTGCCATCAGTGAAGGACAGTACGAGCAGTACTTC.

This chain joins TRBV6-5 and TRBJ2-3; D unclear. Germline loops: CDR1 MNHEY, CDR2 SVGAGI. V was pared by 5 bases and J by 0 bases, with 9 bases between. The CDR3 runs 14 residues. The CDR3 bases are TGTGCCAGCAGTGATCTAACTAGCACAGATACGCAGTATTTT. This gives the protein CASSDLTSTDTQYF.

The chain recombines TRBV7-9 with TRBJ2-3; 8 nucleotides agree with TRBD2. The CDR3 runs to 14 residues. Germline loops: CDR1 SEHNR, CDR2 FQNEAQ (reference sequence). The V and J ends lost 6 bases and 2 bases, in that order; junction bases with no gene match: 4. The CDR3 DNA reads TGTGCCAGCAGTCGGGAGGGACCCACAGATACGCAGTATTTT. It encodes CASSREGPTDTQYF.

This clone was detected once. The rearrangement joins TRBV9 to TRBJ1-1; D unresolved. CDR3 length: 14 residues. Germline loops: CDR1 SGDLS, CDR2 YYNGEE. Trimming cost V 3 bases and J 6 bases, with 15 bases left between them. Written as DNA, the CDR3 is TGTGCCAGCAGCGGGACCGCGGCGGGGTCTGAAGCTTTCTTT. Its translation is CASSGTAAGSEAFF. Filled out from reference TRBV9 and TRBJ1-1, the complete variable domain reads DSGVTQTPKHLITATGQRVTLRCSPRSGDLSVYWYQQSLDQGLQFLIQYYNGEERAKGNILERFSAQQFPDLHSELNLSSLELGDSALYFCASSGTAAGSEAFFGQGTRLTVV.

The CDR3 coding sequence is TGTGCCAGCAGTGAATACCTAGCGGGTTACTACGAGCAGTACTTC. It codes for CASSEYLAGYYEQYF. The chain combines TRBV25-1 with TRBJ2-7; TRBD2 agrees at 8 bases. There are 15 residues in the CDR3. Germline V gives CDR1 MGHDK, CDR2 SYGVNS. V trimming: 0 bases; J trimming: 3 bases; junction bases outside the gene matches: 4.

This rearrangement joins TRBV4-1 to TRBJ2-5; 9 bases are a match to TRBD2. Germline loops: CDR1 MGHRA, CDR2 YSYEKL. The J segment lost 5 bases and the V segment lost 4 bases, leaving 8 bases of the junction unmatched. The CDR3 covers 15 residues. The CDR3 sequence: CASSPKLAGVETQYF. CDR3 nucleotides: TGCGCCAGCAGCCCAAAGTTAGCGGGAGTCGAGACCCAGTACTTC.

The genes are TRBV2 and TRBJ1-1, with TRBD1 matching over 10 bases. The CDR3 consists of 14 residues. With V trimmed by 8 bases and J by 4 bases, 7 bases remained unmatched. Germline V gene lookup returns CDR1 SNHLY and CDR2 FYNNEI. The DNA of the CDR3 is TGTGCCAGCGAGATCCGACAGGGGGCCACTGAAGCTTTCTTT. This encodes CASEIRQGATEAFF.

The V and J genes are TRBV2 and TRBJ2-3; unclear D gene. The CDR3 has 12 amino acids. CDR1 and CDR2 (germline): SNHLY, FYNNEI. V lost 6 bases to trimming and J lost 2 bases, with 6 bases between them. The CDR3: CASRIDTDTQYF. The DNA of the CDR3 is TGTGCCAGCAGAATAGACACAGATACGCAGTATTTT.

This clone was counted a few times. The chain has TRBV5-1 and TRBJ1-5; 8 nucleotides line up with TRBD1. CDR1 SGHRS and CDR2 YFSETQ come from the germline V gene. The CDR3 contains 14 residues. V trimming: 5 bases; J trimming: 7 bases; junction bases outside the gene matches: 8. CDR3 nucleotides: TGCGCCAGCAGTCCCGGACAGGGAGGACAGCCCCAGCATTTT. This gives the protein CASSPGQGGQPQHF.

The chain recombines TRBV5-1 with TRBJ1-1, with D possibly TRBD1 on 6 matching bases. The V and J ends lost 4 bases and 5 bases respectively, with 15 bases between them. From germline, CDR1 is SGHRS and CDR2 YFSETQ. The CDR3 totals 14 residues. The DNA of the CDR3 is TGCGCCAGCAGCGTCTCGGGGGCAGGTACTGAAGCTTTCTTT. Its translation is CASSVSGAGTEAFF.

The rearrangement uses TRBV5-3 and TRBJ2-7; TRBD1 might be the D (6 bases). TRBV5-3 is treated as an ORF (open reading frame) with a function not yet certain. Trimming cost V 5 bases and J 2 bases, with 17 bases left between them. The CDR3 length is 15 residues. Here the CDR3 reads CARRWLRTVAYEQYV. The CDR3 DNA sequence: TGTGCCAGAAGATGGCTGAGGACAGTGGCCTACGAGCAGTACGTC.

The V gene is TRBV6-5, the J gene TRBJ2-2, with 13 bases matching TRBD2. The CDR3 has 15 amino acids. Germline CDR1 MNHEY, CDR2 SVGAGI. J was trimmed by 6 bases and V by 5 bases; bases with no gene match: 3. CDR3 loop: CASSGLAGAPGELFF. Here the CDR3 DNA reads TGTGCCAGCAGTGGACTAGCGGGAGCCCCCGGGGAGCTGTTTTTT.

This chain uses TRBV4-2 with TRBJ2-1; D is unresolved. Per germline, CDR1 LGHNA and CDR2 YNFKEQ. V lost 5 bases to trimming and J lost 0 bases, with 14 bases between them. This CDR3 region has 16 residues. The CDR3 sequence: CASSEKQSSSYNEQFF. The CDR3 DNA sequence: TGTGCCAGCAGCGAAAAACAGTCGAGCTCCTACAATGAGCAGTTCTTC.

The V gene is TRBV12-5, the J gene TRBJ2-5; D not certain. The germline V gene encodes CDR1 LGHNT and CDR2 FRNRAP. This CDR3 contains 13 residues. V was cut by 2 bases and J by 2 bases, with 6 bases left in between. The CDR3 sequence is CASGLSGQETQYF. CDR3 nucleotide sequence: TGTGCTAGTGGTTTGTCGGGTCAAGAGACCCAGTACTTC.

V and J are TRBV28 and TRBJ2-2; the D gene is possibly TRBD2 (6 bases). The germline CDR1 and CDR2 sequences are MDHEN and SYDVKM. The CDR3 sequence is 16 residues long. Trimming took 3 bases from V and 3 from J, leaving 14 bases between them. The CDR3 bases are TGTGCCAGCAGTTTCGTTTCGGGAGCGGACACCGGGGAGCTGTTTTTT. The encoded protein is CASSFVSGADTGELFF.

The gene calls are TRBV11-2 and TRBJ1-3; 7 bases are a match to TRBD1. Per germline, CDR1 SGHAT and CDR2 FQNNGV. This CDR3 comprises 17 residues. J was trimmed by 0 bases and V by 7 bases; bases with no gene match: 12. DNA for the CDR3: TGTGCCAGCACCCTTGACAGGGCTTTACTCTCTGGAAACACCATATATTTT. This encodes CASTLDRALLSGNTIYF.

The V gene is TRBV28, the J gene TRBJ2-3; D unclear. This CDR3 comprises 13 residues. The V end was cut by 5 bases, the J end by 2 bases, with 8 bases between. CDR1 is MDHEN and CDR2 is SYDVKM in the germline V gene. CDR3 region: CASSTTNTDTQYF. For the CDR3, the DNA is TGTGCCAGCAGTACTACTAACACAGATACGCAGTATTTT. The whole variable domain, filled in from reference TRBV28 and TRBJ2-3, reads DVKVTQSSRYLVKRTGEKVFLECVQDMDHENMFWYRQDPGLGLRLIYFSYDVKMKEKGDIPEGYSVSREKKERFSLILESASTNQTSMYLCASSTTNTDTQYFGPGTRLTVL.

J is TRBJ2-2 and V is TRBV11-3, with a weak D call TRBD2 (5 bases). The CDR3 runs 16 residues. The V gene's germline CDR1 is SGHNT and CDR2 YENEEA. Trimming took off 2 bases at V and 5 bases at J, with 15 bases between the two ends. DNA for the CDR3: TGTGCCAGCAGCTTAAATCTCGATCCGGGGACCGGGGAGCTGTTTTTT. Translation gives CASSLNLDPGTGELFF.

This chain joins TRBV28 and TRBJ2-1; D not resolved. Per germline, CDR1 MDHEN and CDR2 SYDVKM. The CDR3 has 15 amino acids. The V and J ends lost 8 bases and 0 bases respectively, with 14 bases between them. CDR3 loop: CASRTRSNSYNEQFF. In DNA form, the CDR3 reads TGTGCCAGCCGTACACGGAGTAACTCCTACAATGAGCAGTTCTTC. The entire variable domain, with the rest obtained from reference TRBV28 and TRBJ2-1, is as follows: DVKVTQSSRYLVKRTGEKVFLECVQDMDHENMFWYRQDPGLGLRLIYFSYDVKMKEKGDIPEGYSVSREKKERFSLILESASTNQTSMYLCASRTRSNSYNEQFFGPGTRLTVL.